Listed below are T cell receptor beta chains from one sample, sequenced in a study of blood T cell repertoires in COVID-19. Method: immunoSEQ multiplex PCR; TCRdb's copy keeps in-frame clones and lacks some. The sample shows some 50,000 clones, approximately 85% of them seen only once. Sequenced input: peripheral blood. These TCRs come from a human donor in a cohort sampled during active COVID-19. The donor label of this sample is uncertain. CDR3s include the opening cysteine and the closing phenylalanine or tryptophan. The size field is filled for only some rows; it gives once, few, many or a size class.

V	J	size	CDR3
TRBV7-9	TRBJ2-1	-	CASNYYGGARDEQFF
TRBV6-5	TRBJ2-5	-	CASSGRQGEETQYF
TRBV7-7	TRBJ2-5	-	CASSRGGVQGRLIMETQYF
TRBV11-3	TRBJ2-3	-	CASSRGQGSVTQYF
TRBV5-1	TRBJ2-6	-	CASSLDPGSGANVLTF
TRBV6-6	TRBJ2-3	-	CASSLTGTSGVAKSTDTQYF
TRBV5-4	TRBJ2-4	-	CASTSEPLAKNIQYF
TRBV19	TRBJ1-6	-	CASSATGGGSSPLHF
TRBV7-2	TRBJ1-1	-	CASSLAGTGLMNTEAFF
TRBV5-4	TRBJ1-6	-	CASSLGGTVDSPLHF
TRBV28	TRBJ2-1	few	CASSLEAVLTSSYNEQFF
TRBV6-6	TRBJ1-1	-	CASRKTGAEIEAFF
TRBV27	TRBJ2-3	-	CASSLLASADTQYF
TRBV7-8	TRBJ1-6	-	CASSLALEGSPLHF
TRBV28	TRBJ1-2	-	CASSLSASGGYTF
TRBV19	TRBJ2-3	few	CASKVGGGTDTQYF
TRBV2	TRBJ1-5	-	CASSMTEDSNQPQHF
TRBV27	TRBJ1-1	-	CASSRLTGLNTEAFF
TRBV9	TRBJ2-3	-	CASSPRGRGDGTDTQYF
TRBV19	TRBJ1-2	-	CATGGDRDPNYGYTF
TRBV4-1	TRBJ2-5	-	CASSYSPGLAGGPQETQYF
TRBV28	TRBJ2-2	-	CASSLQGAGELFF
TRBV19	TRBJ1-1	-	CASSYHQSFPNTEAFF
TRBV9	TRBJ1-3	once	CASSLRVSGNTIYF
TRBV7-2	TRBJ1-2	-	CASNDNRGGYGYTF
TRBV29-1	TRBJ2-5	-	CSVDPSGGAGETQYF
TRBV5-1	TRBJ2-5	-	CATLGLAGETQYF
TRBV15	TRBJ2-3	-	CATSRTGLAETDTQYF
TRBV5-1	TRBJ2-7	-	CASHPSTGGGEQYF
TRBV7-2	TRBJ1-1	-	CASSPGVGMNTEAFF
TRBV5-5	TRBJ2-7	-	CASSFQGPYEQYF
TRBV11-1	TRBJ2-7	-	CASSARVSYEQYF
TRBV10-3	TRBJ2-3	-	CAIRDSSSDTQYF
TRBV12-3/TRBV12-4	TRBJ2-5	-	CASSPPPGETQYF
TRBV5-4	TRBJ1-2	-	CASSRGLQGNYGYTF
TRBV7-9	TRBJ2-7	-	CASSPQVGGTYEQYF
TRBV7-2	TRBJ1-1	-	CASSLTGGGYTEAFF
TRBV25-1	TRBJ1-2	-	CASSALYGYTF
TRBV2	TRBJ1-2	few	CASSGVRGRVYGYTF
TRBV6-5	TRBJ2-1	-	CASRPPIVGVGLEFF
TRBV5-1	TRBJ1-1	-	CASSNRGLGDTEAFF
TRBV28	TRBJ2-7	-	CASGQGQGSYEQYF
TRBV3-1/TRBV3-2	TRBJ2-3	-	CASSQRRDRGADTQYF
TRBV7-9	TRBJ1-2	-	CASSPPRGGYTF
TRBV28	TRBJ2-7	-	CATYRDNLSYEQYF
TRBV2	TRBJ2-3	-	CASTRPGRGRDTQYF
TRBV7-2	TRBJ2-3	-	CASSRSSGGAVTDTQYF
TRBV12-3/TRBV12-4	TRBJ2-1	-	CASSLRGHNEQFF
TRBV11-1	TRBJ2-2	-	CASSPGTGLTGELFF
TRBV4-2	TRBJ2-3	-	CASSQDPSTQYF
TRBV9	TRBJ2-5	-	CASSVGLAGGQETQYF
TRBV5-6	TRBJ2-7	-	CASSRRGEQYF
TRBV6-5	TRBJ2-3	once	CASFFGGGGADTQYF
TRBV5-8	TRBJ2-1	-	CASSSSRGGAVNEQFF
TRBV3-1/TRBV3-2	TRBJ2-5	-	CASSPYFATVAGETQYF
TRBV13	TRBJ1-4	-	CASSLRGLVEKLFF
TRBV5-1	TRBJ2-7	few	CASSLVPGNPYEQYF
TRBV11-2	TRBJ2-3	-	CASSLEPYRTTDTQYF
TRBV5-6	TRBJ2-6	-	CASSPPRRGPGANVLTF
TRBV24-1	TRBJ1-5	-	CATSDGGGGGQPQHF